The TCR beta chain under discussion was sequenced for a study of cytotoxic CD8 clonotypes in ibrutinib-treated CLL. The V gene end was trimmed by 4 bases and the J gene end by 2 bases; junction bases not matched to a gene: 5. Germline CDR1 reads SGHDN; CDR2 reads FVKESK. CDR3 length: 14 residues. Data came from immunoSEQ multiplex PCR; TCRdb stores just in-frame clones and leaves some out. The sample shows about 25,000 clones, around 69% of them seen only once. The sequencing used PBMCs, collected at disease progression, from a patient treated with ibrutinib. This chain links TRBV14 with TRBJ2-7; 7 bases are shared with TRBD1. The receptor was derived from a human donor with chronic lymphocytic leukemia. For the CDR3, the DNA is TGTGCCAGCAGCCCCGACAGGGTCCCCTACGAGCAGTACTTC. It specifies CASSPDRVPYEQYF.